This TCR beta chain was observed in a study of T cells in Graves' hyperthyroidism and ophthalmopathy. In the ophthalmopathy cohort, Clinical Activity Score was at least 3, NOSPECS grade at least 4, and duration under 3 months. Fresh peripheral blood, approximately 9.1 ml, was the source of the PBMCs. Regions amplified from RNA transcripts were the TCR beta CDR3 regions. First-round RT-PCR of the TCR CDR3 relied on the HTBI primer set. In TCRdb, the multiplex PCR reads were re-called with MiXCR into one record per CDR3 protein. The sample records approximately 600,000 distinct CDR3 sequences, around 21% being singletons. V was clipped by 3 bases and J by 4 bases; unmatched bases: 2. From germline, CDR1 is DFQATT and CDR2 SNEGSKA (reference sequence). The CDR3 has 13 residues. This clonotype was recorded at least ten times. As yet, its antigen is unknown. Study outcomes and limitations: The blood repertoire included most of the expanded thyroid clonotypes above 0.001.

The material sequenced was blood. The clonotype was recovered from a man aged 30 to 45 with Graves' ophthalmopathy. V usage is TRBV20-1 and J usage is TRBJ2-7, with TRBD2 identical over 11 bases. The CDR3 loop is CSARTSGKYEQYF. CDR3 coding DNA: TGCAGTGCTAGGACTAGCGGGAAGTACGAGCAGTACTTC.